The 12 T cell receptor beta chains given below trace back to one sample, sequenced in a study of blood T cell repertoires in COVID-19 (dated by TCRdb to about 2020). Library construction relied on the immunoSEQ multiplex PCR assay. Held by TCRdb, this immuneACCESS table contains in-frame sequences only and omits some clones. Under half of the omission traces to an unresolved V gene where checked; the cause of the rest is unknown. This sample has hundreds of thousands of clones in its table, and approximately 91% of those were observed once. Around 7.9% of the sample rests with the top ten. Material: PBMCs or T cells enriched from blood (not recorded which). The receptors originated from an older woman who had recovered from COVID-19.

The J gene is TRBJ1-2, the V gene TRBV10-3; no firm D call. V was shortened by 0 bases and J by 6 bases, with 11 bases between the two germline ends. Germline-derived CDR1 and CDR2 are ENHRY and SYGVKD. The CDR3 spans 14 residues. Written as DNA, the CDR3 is TGTGCCATCAGTGAGTCGGGGAGGCGCAATGGCTACACCTTC. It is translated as CAISESGRRNGYTF.

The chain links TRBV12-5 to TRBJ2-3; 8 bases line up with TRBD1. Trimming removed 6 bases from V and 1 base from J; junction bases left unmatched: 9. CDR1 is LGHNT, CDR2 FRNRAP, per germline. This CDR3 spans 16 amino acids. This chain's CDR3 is CASGPLRGRGTDTQYF. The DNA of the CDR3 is TGTGCTAGTGGACCGCTCAGGGGGCGCGGCACAGATACGCAGTATTTT.

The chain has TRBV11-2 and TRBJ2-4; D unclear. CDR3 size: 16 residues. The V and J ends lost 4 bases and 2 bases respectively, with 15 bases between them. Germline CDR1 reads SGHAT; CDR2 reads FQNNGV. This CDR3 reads CASSSSYEDTKNIQYF. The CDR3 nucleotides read TGTGCCAGCAGCTCTTCCTATGAGGATACCAAAAACATTCAGTACTTC.

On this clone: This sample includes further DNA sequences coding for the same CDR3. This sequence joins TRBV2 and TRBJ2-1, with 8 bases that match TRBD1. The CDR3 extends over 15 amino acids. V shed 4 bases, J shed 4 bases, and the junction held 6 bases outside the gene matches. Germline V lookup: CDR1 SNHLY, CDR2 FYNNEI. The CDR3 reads CASSGQGLSYNEQFF. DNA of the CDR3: TGTGCCAGCAGTGGACAGGGGTTGAGTTACAATGAGCAGTTCTTC.

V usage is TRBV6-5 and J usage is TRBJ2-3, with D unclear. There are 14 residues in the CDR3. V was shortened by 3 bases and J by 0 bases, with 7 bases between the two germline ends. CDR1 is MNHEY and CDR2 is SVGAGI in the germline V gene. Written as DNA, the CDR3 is TGTGCCAGCAGTTATCTTGCGAGCACAGATACGCAGTATTTT. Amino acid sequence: CASSYLASTDTQYF.

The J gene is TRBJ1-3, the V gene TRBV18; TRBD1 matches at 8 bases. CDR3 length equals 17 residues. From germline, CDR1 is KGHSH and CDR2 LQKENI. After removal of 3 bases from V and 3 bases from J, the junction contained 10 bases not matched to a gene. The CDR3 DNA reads TGTGCCAGCTCACCCCAACCCAGGGGGCTGGGTGGAAACACCATATATTTT. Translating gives CASSPQPRGLGGNTIYF.

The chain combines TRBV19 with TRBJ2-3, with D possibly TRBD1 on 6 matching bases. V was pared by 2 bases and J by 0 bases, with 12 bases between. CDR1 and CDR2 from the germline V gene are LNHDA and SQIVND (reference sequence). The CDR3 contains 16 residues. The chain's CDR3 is CASSIQGLSSTDTQYF. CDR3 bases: TGTGCCAGTAGTATACAGGGGCTTTCTAGCACAGATACGCAGTATTTT.

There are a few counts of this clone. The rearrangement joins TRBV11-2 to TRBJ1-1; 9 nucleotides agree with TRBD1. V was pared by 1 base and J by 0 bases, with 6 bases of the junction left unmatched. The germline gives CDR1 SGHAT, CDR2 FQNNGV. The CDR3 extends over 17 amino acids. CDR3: CASSLGRQGVLNTEAFF. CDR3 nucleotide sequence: TGTGCCAGCAGCTTAGGTCGACAGGGGGTTCTGAACACTGAAGCTTTCTTT. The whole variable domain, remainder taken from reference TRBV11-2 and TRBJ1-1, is EAGVAQSPRYKIIEKRQSVAFWCNPISGHATLYWYQQILGQGPKLLIQFQNNGVVDDSQLPKDRFSAERLKGVDSTLKIQPAKLEDSAVYLCASSLGRQGVLNTEAFFGQGTRLTVV.

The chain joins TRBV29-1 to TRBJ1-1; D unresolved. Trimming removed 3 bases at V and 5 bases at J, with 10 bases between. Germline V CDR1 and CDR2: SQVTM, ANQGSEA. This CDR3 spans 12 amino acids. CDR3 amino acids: CSVDGRGTEAFF. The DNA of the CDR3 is TGCAGCGTTGATGGGCGAGGGACTGAAGCTTTCTTT.

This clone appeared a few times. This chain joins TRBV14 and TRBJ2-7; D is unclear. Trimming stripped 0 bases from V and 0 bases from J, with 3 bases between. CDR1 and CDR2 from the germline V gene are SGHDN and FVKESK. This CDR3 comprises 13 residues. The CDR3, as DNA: TGTGCCAGCAGCCAAGACGGCTCCTACGAGCAGTACGTC. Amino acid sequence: CASSQDGSYEQYV.

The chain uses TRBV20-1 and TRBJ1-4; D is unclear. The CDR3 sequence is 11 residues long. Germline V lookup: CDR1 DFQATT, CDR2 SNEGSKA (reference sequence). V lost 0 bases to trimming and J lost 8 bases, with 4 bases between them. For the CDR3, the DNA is TGCAGTGCTAGAGAGCGAGAAAAACTGTTTTTT. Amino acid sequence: CSAREREKLFF.

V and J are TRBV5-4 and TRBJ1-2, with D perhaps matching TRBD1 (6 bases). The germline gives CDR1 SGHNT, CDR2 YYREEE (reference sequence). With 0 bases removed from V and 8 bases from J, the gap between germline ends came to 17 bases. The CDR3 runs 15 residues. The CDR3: CASSLGRQEAIGYTF. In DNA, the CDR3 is TGTGCCAGCAGCTTGGGAAGACAGGAGGCTATAGGCTACACCTTC.